This T cell receptor beta chain stems from a study of cytomegalovirus exposure and HLA in healthy donors. This clone has more than one count but fewer than ten. Its antigen remains unidentified. Additional DNA sequences in this sample encode the identical CDR3. V was clipped by 2 bases and J by 0 bases; unmatched bases: 1. This CDR3 is 15 amino acids long. In germline, CDR1 is SGDLS, CDR2 YYNGEE. The PCR contained 60 Vbeta and 13 Jbeta primers. Assay used: immunoSEQ multiplex PCR; TCRdb lists only in-frame clones, some missing. Seen here are about 270,000 clones, roughly 70% observed once, and the top ten hold under 3%. General study points: TCR beta sequences reportedly predicted most subjects' HLA-A and HLA-B alleles accurately. In an earlier analysis, most TCR beta V segments were productive about 87% or about 30% of the time.

The chain links TRBV9 to TRBJ2-3; 9 nucleotides align to TRBD2. The source material was PBMCs. This TCR was sampled from a female donor in good health and CMV-seronegative. The CDR3 DNA reads as TGTGCCAGCAGCGTTGGACTAGCGAGCACAGATACGCAGTATTTT. This gives the protein CASSVGLASTDTQYF.